This T cell receptor (beta chain) stems from a study of cytomegalovirus exposure and HLA in healthy donors. This CDR3 has 15 amino acids. Germline V CDR1 and CDR2: SGDLS, YYNGEE. Trimming removed 2 bases from V and 2 bases from J; junction bases left unmatched: 4. The PCR used 60 Vbeta and 13 Jbeta primers. Clones were sequenced by immunoSEQ multiplex PCR, and TCRdb holds only the in-frame ones, with some missing. The table records 310,000 or so clones, roughly 89% of them present only once. The chain couples TRBV9 to TRBJ1-3, with 7 nucleotides matching TRBD1. Sequencing was performed on PBMCs. This TCR was sampled from a woman under 30 in good health and CMV-seronegative. In DNA form, the CDR3 reads TGTGCCAGCAGCGTCTCGACAGGGACTGGAAACACCATATATTTT. It yields the protein CASSVSTGTGNTIYF. Drawing the rest from reference TRBV9 and TRBJ1-3, the complete variable domain is DSGVTQTPKHLITATGQRVTLRCSPRSGDLSVYWYQQSLDQGLQFLIQYYNGEERAKGNILERFSAQQFPDLHSELNLSSLELGDSALYFCASSVSTGTGNTIYFGEGSWLTVV.